This T cell receptor (beta chain) came from a study of blood T cells in healthy people across ages. About the research overall: About one barcoded beta molecule per two T cells was the capture yield of template switching.

There are a few counts of this clonotype. A sample-barcoded 5' primer and a J-beta primer mix were used in a second PCR of roughly 6 to 11 cycles. TCRdb re-analysed the 5' RACE reads in MiXCR, keeping a single row per CDR3 protein. The repertoire includes hundreds of thousands of distinct CDR3 sequences, roughly 44% of them detected once, and roughly a fifth sits in the top ten. Germline V gives CDR1 LNHNV, CDR2 YYDKDF (reference sequence). The CDR3 has 12 amino acids. Donors ranged from roughly 6 to 95 years old and were healthy Caucasians in Russia. J is TRBJ2-4 and V is TRBV15; D uncertain. Matching the DNA end better, TRBJ2-7 makes the J call doubtful. The source is a man aged 60 to 75 in good health. Sequenced: blood. The CDR3 sequence: CATSRARDEQYF. CDR3 in DNA: TGTGCCACCAGCAGGGCAAGGGACGAGCAGTACTTC.